Listed here are 18 T cell receptor beta chains from one sample, sequenced in a study of blood T cell repertoires in COVID-19. Clones were read by immunoSEQ multiplex PCR, and TCRdb kept only the in-frame ones, dropping some. The sample has tens of thousands of clones, 70% to 85% seen once. The source material was peripheral blood. The source of these receptors is a woman in her sixties or seventies with acute or convalescent COVID-19.

The chain has TRBV11-3 and TRBJ2-3; D remains unclear. Per the germline V gene, CDR1 is SGHNT and CDR2 is YENEEA. The CDR3 is 14 amino acids. The V gene lost 2 bases and the J gene lost 1 base, with 7 bases spanning the gap. CDR3 protein: CASSLSPGTDTQYF. DNA of the CDR3: TGTGCCAGCAGCTTATCTCCCGGCACAGATACGCAGTATTTT.

This chain connects TRBV5-5 to TRBJ1-2, with 8 bases identical to TRBD1. The CDR3 runs to 16 residues. After removal of 5 bases from V and 4 bases from J, the junction contained 13 bases not matched to a gene. Germline loops: CDR1 SGHKS, CDR2 YYEKEE (reference sequence). Written as DNA, the CDR3 is TGTGCCAGCAGTTCCGGGACAGGCCTATCCACCTATGGCTACACCTTC. Amino acids: CASSSGTGLSTYGYTF.

The V gene is TRBV19, the J gene TRBJ1-4, with D maybe TRBD1 (5 bases). This CDR3 comprises 15 residues. Germline V gene data show CDR1 as LNHDA and CDR2 as SQIVND (reference sequence). Trimming left V 5 bases short and J 0 bases short, with 10 bases between. This CDR3 reads CASSETDPTNEKLFF. CDR3 in DNA: TGTGCCAGTAGTGAGACAGATCCAACTAATGAAAAACTGTTTTTT.

V is TRBV18 and J is TRBJ1-6, with 9 bases matching TRBD1. Germline lookup yields CDR1 KGHSH and CDR2 LQKENI. The CDR3 has 14 residues. Unmatched junction bases numbered 1, after V lost 3 bases and J lost 7 bases. CDR3 bases: TGTGCCAGCTCACCTGGACAGGGGAATTCACCCCTCCACTTT. Translation: CASSPGQGNSPLHF.

This clone was counted once. The chain joins TRBV19 to TRBJ1-2; the match to TRBD1 covers 8 bases. The ends lost 5 bases at V and 10 bases at J; junction bases unmatched: 15. Germline V lookup: CDR1 LNHDA, CDR2 SQIVND (reference sequence). CDR3 length: 15 residues. CDR3 amino acids: CASSSGTGQKGTYTF. CDR3 coding DNA: TGTGCCAGTAGTTCTGGGACAGGTCAAAAGGGTACCTACACCTTC.

The rearrangement joins TRBV18 to TRBJ2-1; D gene ambiguous. Germline assignment: CDR1 KGHSH and CDR2 LQKENI. The length of the CDR3 is 13 residues. The V end was cut by 6 bases, the J end by 7 bases, with 13 bases between. The CDR3 spells CASSLSQANEQFF. The CDR3 DNA reads as TGTGCCAGCTCCCTATCTCAGGCTAATGAGCAGTTCTTC.

The V and J genes are TRBV9 and TRBJ2-1; D is perhaps TRBD2 (5 bases). This CDR3 has 13 amino acids. The germline gives CDR1 SGDLS, CDR2 YYNGEE. Trimming shortened V by 3 bases and J by 8 bases, and 12 bases separated the two germline ends. CDR3 sequence: CASSGVTSYEQFF. The CDR3, as DNA: TGTGCCAGCAGCGGCGTTACTAGTTATGAGCAGTTCTTC.

The chain is built from TRBV28 and TRBJ2-7, with TRBD2 matching 7 bases. Germline V gene sequence: CDR1 MDHEN, CDR2 SYDVKM. The CDR3 sequence is 17 residues long. The J segment lost 0 bases and the V segment lost 3 bases, leaving 11 bases of the junction unmatched. CDR3 sequence (DNA): TGTGCCAGCAGTTTTAATAATGGCGGGGGAAGCTCCTACGAGCAGTACTTC. Translation gives CASSFNNGGGSSYEQYF.

The chain recombines TRBV5-1 with TRBJ1-6, with D possibly TRBD1 on 6 matching bases. Germline CDR1 is SGHRS and CDR2 is YFSETQ. V lost 0 bases and J 0 bases, leaving 19 bases between the germline ends. This CDR3 is 20 amino acids long. DNA of the CDR3: TGCGCCAGCAGCTTGGATGGTAACAGGGACCCCAGCTCCTATAATTCACCCCTCCACTTT. Protein product: CASSLDGNRDPSSYNSPLHF.

This clone was seen many times. J is TRBJ2-7 and V is TRBV13; TRBD2 agrees at 10 bases. The ends lost 1 base at V and 2 bases at J; junction bases unmatched: 5. This CDR3 comprises 16 residues. Per the germline V gene, CDR1 is PRHDT and CDR2 is FYEKMQ (reference sequence). CDR3 amino acids: CASSLVIAGGTYEQYF. The CDR3 region has the DNA TGTGCCAGCAGCTTAGTCATAGCGGGGGGAACCTACGAGCAGTACTTC.

V and J are TRBV7-2 and TRBJ1-1, with 9 bases matching TRBD1. CDR3 length: 15 residues. CDR1 is SGHTA, CDR2 FQGNSA, per germline. Germline trimming cut 3 bases from V and 1 base from J; bases unmatched to any gene: 3. CDR3: CASSFRGQGNTEAFF. CDR3 DNA: TGTGCCAGCAGCTTTAGGGGACAGGGGAACACTGAAGCTTTCTTT.

The chain has TRBV19 and TRBJ2-7; D remains ambiguous. The V end was cut by 4 bases, the J end by 3 bases, with 13 bases between. From germline, CDR1 is LNHDA and CDR2 SQIVND (reference sequence). The CDR3 loop spans 14 amino acids. CDR3 DNA: TGTGCCAGTAGTACCCCTTTGGGCAGCTACGAGCAGTACTTC. As protein: CASSTPLGSYEQYF. The whole variable domain, filled in from reference TRBV19 and TRBJ2-7, reads DGGITQSPKYLFRKEGQNVTLSCEQNLNHDAMYWYRQDPGQGLRLIYYSQIVNDFQKGDIAEGYSVSREKKESFPLTVTSAQKNPTAFYLCASSTPLGSYEQYFGPGTRLTVT.

J is TRBJ2-7 and V is TRBV10-3, with 9 bases fitting TRBD2. V lost 3 bases, J lost 1 base, and 7 bases stayed unmatched. CDR1 is ENHRY, CDR2 SYGVKD, per germline. The CDR3 runs 16 residues. CDR3 in DNA: TGTGCCATCAGTGAATATGGTCTAGCGGGGTCCTACGAGCAGTACTTC. Its translation: CAISEYGLAGSYEQYF.

V usage is TRBV7-9 and J usage is TRBJ2-2, with a possible D match to TRBD1 (5 bases). Between the trimmed V and J ends, which lost 2 bases and 4 bases, there was a span of 17 bases. Germline V lookup: CDR1 SEHNR, CDR2 FQNEAQ (reference sequence). This CDR3 has 17 amino acids. CDR3 DNA: TGTGCCAGCAGCTTACATTTGGCAGGGTTTGCCACCGGGGAGCTGTTTTTT. Its translation: CASSLHLAGFATGELFF.

The V gene is TRBV2, the J gene TRBJ1-5, with 10 positions matching TRBD1. Germline V gives CDR1 SNHLY, CDR2 FYNNEI. Germline trimming cut 6 bases from V and 1 base from J; bases unmatched to any gene: 6. The CDR3 is 16 amino acids. CDR3 nucleotides: TGTGCCAGCAGGAGGATGGGACAGGGGAGCAATCAGCCCCAGCATTTT. This codes for CASRRMGQGSNQPQHF.

The chain is built from TRBV4-2 and TRBJ1-1, with TRBD1 matching 9 bases. V trimming: 1 base; J trimming: 0 bases; junction bases outside the gene matches: 12. Germline values: CDR1 LGHNA, CDR2 YNFKEQ. The CDR3 spans 19 residues. CDR3 residues: CASSQGFTGGGGMNTEAFF. The CDR3, as DNA: TGTGCCAGCAGCCAAGGCTTTACAGGGGGCGGAGGGATGAACACTGAAGCTTTCTTT.

The chain recombines TRBV19 with TRBJ2-5; TRBD1 matches 9 bases. This CDR3 is built from 16 residues. The germline CDR1 and CDR2 sequences are LNHDA and SQIVND (reference sequence). The V and J ends lost 3 bases and 2 bases, in that order; junction bases with no gene match: 7. DNA of the CDR3: TGTGCCAGTAGTATCCTAACAGGGGGCGTGCAAGAGACCCAGTACTTC. Translated: CASSILTGGVQETQYF.

The chain couples TRBV19 to TRBJ1-3; 7 bases agree with TRBD1. The V segment lost 6 bases and the J segment 0 bases; nucleotides outside the gene matches: 5. The CDR3 loop spans 15 amino acids. CDR1 and CDR2 (germline): LNHDA, SQIVND (reference sequence). CDR3 DNA: TGTGCCAGTAGCTCTGGGGACAGCTCTGGAAACACCATATATTTT. Translating gives CASSSGDSSGNTIYF.